Below are 27 T cell receptor beta chains sequenced from a single sample in a study of T-cell memory formation after mild COVID-19 (dated by TCRdb to the early 2020s). Receptor libraries were prepared by 5' RACE. Sequencing was performed on an Illumina NovaSeq 6000. Starting from the raw public reads, TCRdb applied fastp trimming at Q25, assembled clones with MiXCR and retained in-frame beta chains. Rows merge per CDR3 protein into single entries with the most common DNA and genes. Across this sample there are fewer than 350,000 distinct CDR3 sequences, with 15% seen only once. About a fifth of the sample belongs to the ten largest clones. Input material: PBMCs or a T cell subset sorted from them (not recorded which). The receptor source for this set is a young man who had mild COVID-19 (a few samples of this study predate the infection). The sample titles of this study are shuffled in the database, so cell type and time point are left out; the donor was told from shared clones.

CDR3 amino acids: CSPKAAVSYNEQFF. DNA of the CDR3: TGCAGTCCGAAGGCCGCGGTCTCCTACAATGAGCAGTTCTTC. The rearrangement links TRBV20-1 to TRBJ2-1; the D is unclear. CDR1 and CDR2 (germline): DFQATT, SNEGSKA (reference sequence). This CDR3 is built from 14 residues. V was cut by 8 bases and J by 0 bases, with 14 bases left in between.

A few counts support this clonotype. The chain joins TRBV7-3 to TRBJ2-1, with D perhaps TRBD1 (6 bases). The CDR3 is 16 amino acids. With 4 bases removed from V and 3 bases from J, the gap between germline ends came to 16 bases. The germline V gene encodes CDR1 SGHTA and CDR2 FQGTGA. CDR3 in amino acids: CASSSQGPGGYNEQFF. In DNA, the CDR3 is TGTGCCAGCAGCTCCCAGGGGCCAGGAGGCTACAATGAGCAGTTCTTC.

This chain links TRBV20-1 with TRBJ1-4; 7 bases align to TRBD1. V lost 3 bases to trimming and J lost 7 bases; unmatched junction nucleotides: 17. The CDR3 extends over 17 amino acids. Germline V gene data show CDR1 as DFQATT and CDR2 as SNEGSKA (reference sequence). Written as DNA, the CDR3 is TGCAGTGCTAGTACCTTTAAGTCAGGGGGATCCCGTGAAAAACTGTTTTTT. Amino acid sequence: CSASTFKSGGSREKLFF.

The sample holds a few counts of this clonotype. The chain combines TRBV7-9 with TRBJ2-1; D is possibly TRBD2 (5 bases). Germline V gene sequence: CDR1 SEHNR, CDR2 FQNEAQ (reference sequence). This CDR3 has 12 residues. V lost 4 bases to trimming and J lost 10 bases, with 11 bases between them. In DNA, the CDR3 is TGTGCCAGCAGCTCCCCTGGAGGAGAGCAGTTCTTC. Translated, it gives CASSSPGGEQFF.

The V call is TRBV7-2, the J call TRBJ1-4; a weak D match, TRBD1 (5 bases). This CDR3 has 15 amino acids. Trimming removed 1 base at V and 7 bases at J, with 13 bases between. Germline V gene lookup returns CDR1 SGHTA and CDR2 FQGNSA. The CDR3 DNA sequence: TGTGCCAGCAGCTTAGTGGGGCAGTTGGGTGAAAAACTGTTTTTT. This encodes CASSLVGQLGEKLFF.

This clonotype has a handful of counts. V is TRBV20-1 and J is TRBJ1-3; D may be TRBD1 (5 bases). V gave up 1 base and J gave up 4 bases, with 14 bases separating them. The germline V gene encodes CDR1 DFQATT and CDR2 SNEGSKA (reference sequence). The CDR3 length is 15 residues. CDR3 residues: CSARAAGTGGNTIYF. CDR3 nucleotide sequence: TGCAGTGCTAGAGCGGCCGGGACCGGCGGAAACACCATATATTTT.

This clonotype was counted between two and nine times. The chain has TRBV7-9 and TRBJ2-7; TRBD1 might be the D (6 bases). Germline loops: CDR1 SEHNR, CDR2 FQNEAQ (reference sequence). V was trimmed by 0 bases and J by 5 bases, leaving 14 bases between them. The CDR3 is made up of 15 amino acids. The CDR3 DNA is TGTGCCAGCAGCTTAGCCTACAGGGATCCGGACGAGCAGTACTTC. Amino acids: CASSLAYRDPDEQYF.

This clonotype came up a few times. The J gene is TRBJ2-5, the V gene TRBV20-1; 10 bases agree with TRBD1. Germline V CDR1 and CDR2: DFQATT, SNEGSKA (reference sequence). This CDR3 is 13 amino acids long. The V gene end was trimmed by 5 bases and the J gene end by 5 bases; junction bases not matched to a gene: 5. The CDR3 region is CSARQGARETQYF. CDR3 DNA sequence: TGCAGTGCTCGACAGGGGGCGAGGGAGACCCAGTACTTC.

This clonotype came up a few times. The V gene is TRBV12-3 or TRBV12-4, the J gene TRBJ1-3; D ambiguous. With 5 bases removed from V and 12 bases from J, the gap between germline ends came to 11 bases. This CDR3 is 11 amino acids long. CDR3 amino acids: CASSPKESIYF. CDR3 DNA: TGTGCCAGCAGTCCGAAGGAAAGCATATATTTT.

The V call is TRBV7-9, the J call TRBJ1-1; no clear D gene. CDR1 SEHNR and CDR2 FQNEAQ come from the germline V gene (reference sequence). V was clipped by 1 base and J by 3 bases, with 12 bases between them. This CDR3 comprises 15 residues. In DNA, the CDR3 is TGTGCCAGCAGCTTAGGGCAAACTTGGGACACTGAAGCTTTCTTT. This gives the protein CASSLGQTWDTEAFF.

This clonotype occurred many times. The chain couples TRBV12-3 or TRBV12-4 to TRBJ2-7; 7 nucleotides align to TRBD1. CDR3 length: 14 residues. V dropped 5 bases and J dropped 2; count of bases not matched to a gene: 6. CDR3 region: CASSRQGDPYEQYF. The CDR3 DNA reads TGTGCCAGCAGTCGCCAGGGGGACCCCTACGAGCAGTACTTC.

There are many counts of this clonotype. The chain recombines TRBV5-1 with TRBJ2-1; 9 bases map to TRBD2. In germline, CDR1 is SGHRS, CDR2 YFSETQ. J lost 8 bases, V lost 1 base, and 4 bases had no gene match. CDR3 size: 14 residues. CDR3 coding DNA: TGCGCCAGCAGCTTGCTAGCGGGGTACGATGAGCAGTTCTTC. It yields the protein CASSLLAGYDEQFF.

This clonotype turned up a few times. The chain uses TRBV12-3 or TRBV12-4 and TRBJ2-5; 9 nucleotides agree with TRBD2. The length of the CDR3 is 14 residues. V lost 5 bases and J lost 4; bases outside the gene matches: 5. Written as DNA, the CDR3 is TGTGCCAGCAGTACGGCGGGGGGGCCAGAGACCCAGTACTTC. Its protein product is CASSTAGGPETQYF.

The chain joins TRBV2 to TRBJ2-3, with D hard to call. Trimming removed 8 bases at V and 2 bases at J, with 8 bases between. Germline-derived CDR1 and CDR2 are SNHLY and FYNNEI. The CDR3 is made up of 12 amino acids. In DNA form, the CDR3 reads TGTGCCAGCGGATACCACACAGATACGCAGTATTTT. This gives the protein CASGYHTDTQYF. The whole variable domain, remainder taken from reference TRBV2 and TRBJ2-3, is EPEVTQTPSHQVTQMGQEVILRCVPISNHLYFYWYRQILGQKVEFLVSFYNNEISEKSEIFDDQFSVERPDGSNFTLKIRSTKLEDSAMYFCASGYHTDTQYFGPGTRLTVL.

This clonotype was counted only a few times. The gene calls are TRBV7-8 and TRBJ2-7, with D perhaps matching TRBD1 (5 bases). The CDR3 extends over 14 amino acids. Trimming pared 1 base from V and 2 bases from J, leaving 9 bases between. Germline assignment: CDR1 SGHVS and CDR2 FQNEAQ. CDR3 region: CASSLEGAAYEQYF. The CDR3 DNA follows: TGTGCCAGCAGCTTAGAAGGGGCGGCCTACGAGCAGTACTTC.

The chain combines TRBV7-2 with TRBJ2-1; unclear D gene. Trimming pared 6 bases from V and 0 bases from J, leaving 12 bases between. The CDR3 sequence is 15 residues long. From germline, CDR1 is SGHTA and CDR2 FQGNSA. The CDR3 nucleotides read TGTGCCAGCAGTTTATTGATGAGCTCCTACAATGAGCAGTTCTTC. Protein product: CASSLLMSSYNEQFF.

This chain uses TRBV7-2 with TRBJ2-1; D unclear. The length of the CDR3 is 11 residues. The germline CDR1 and CDR2 sequences are SGHTA and FQGNSA. V was clipped by 3 bases and J by 8 bases, with 5 bases between them. In DNA form, the CDR3 reads TGTGCCAGCAGCTTCCATTATGAGCAGTTCTTC. Amino acids: CASSFHYEQFF.

V gene TRBV5-1 combines with J gene TRBJ2-5; D is possibly TRBD1 (6 bases). Germline V CDR1 and CDR2: SGHRS, YFSETQ. Trimming took off 4 bases at V and 2 bases at J, with 18 bases between the two ends. The CDR3 has 16 amino acids. As DNA, the CDR3 is TGCGCCAGCAGCCCCTACGATGACAGGCTACAAGAGACCCAGTACTTC. Protein product: CASSPYDDRLQETQYF.

The CDR3 spells CASRSTSYDRYYEQYV. CDR3 in DNA: TGTGCCAGCAGATCCACGTCGTATGACCGCTATTACGAGCAGTACGTC. The chain couples TRBV6-5 to TRBJ2-7, with no clear D. The CDR3 has 16 residues. CDR1 MNHEY and CDR2 SVGAGI come from the germline V gene. The V end lost 6 bases, the J end lost 4 bases, and 22 bases lay between the germline ends.

This clonotype was detected ten times or more. The chain carries TRBV12-3 or TRBV12-4 and TRBJ2-5; maybe TRBD1 (6 bases). Trimming took 6 bases from V and 2 from J, leaving 19 bases between them. This CDR3 has 16 residues. The CDR3 DNA follows: TGTGCCAGCAGCCGCCTGAGAGGGGGAGCACAAGAGACCCAGTACTTC. It translates to CASSRLRGGAQETQYF.

This clonotype showed up just a few times. The genes are TRBV7-3 and TRBJ2-4, with unresolved D. Germline lookup yields CDR1 SGHTA and CDR2 FQGTGA. This CDR3 has 15 residues. V was trimmed by 1 base and J by 0 bases, leaving 7 bases between them. CDR3 coding DNA: TGTGCCAGCAGCTTAAACGGTAGAGCCAAAAACATTCAGTACTTC. This gives the protein CASSLNGRAKNIQYF.

This clonotype was detected ten times or more. This chain's CDR3 is CSTPPGIAKNIQYF. CDR3 DNA: TGCAGTACCCCTCCAGGCATAGCCAAAAACATTCAGTACTTC. The V call is TRBV20-1, the J call TRBJ2-4; D not certain. The CDR3 extends over 14 amino acids. The V end was cut by 8 bases, the J end by 0 bases, with 14 bases between. The V gene's germline CDR1 is DFQATT and CDR2 SNEGSKA (reference sequence).

This clonotype has a handful of counts. V is TRBV12-3 or TRBV12-4 and J is TRBJ1-3; a weak D match, TRBD1 (6 bases). CDR3 size: 14 residues. Trimming shortened V by 10 bases and J by 1 base, and 14 bases separated the two germline ends. CDR3: CAISRGQSGNTIYF. DNA for the CDR3: TGTGCCATTAGCCGGGGACAATCTGGAAACACCATATATTTT.

The J gene is TRBJ1-2, the V gene TRBV7-8; D unclear. This CDR3 comprises 12 residues. The germline V gene has CDR1 SGHVS and CDR2 FQNEAQ. V lost 3 bases and J 1 base, leaving 3 bases between the germline ends. CDR3 nucleotide sequence: TGTGCCAGCAGCTTCGATAACTATGGCTACACCTTC. It encodes CASSFDNYGYTF. The full variable domain, its missing parts supplied by reference TRBV7-8 and TRBJ1-2, is GAGVSQSPRYKVAKRGQDVALRCDPISGHVSLFWYQQALGQGPEFLTYFQNEAQLDKSGLPSDRFFAERPEGSVSTLKIQRTQQEDSAVYLCASSFDNYGYTFGSGTRLTVV.

This chain links TRBV7-2 with TRBJ2-5; tentative D call: TRBD2 (6 bases). CDR1 and CDR2 (germline): SGHTA, FQGNSA. Trimming stripped 4 bases from V and 4 bases from J, with 19 bases between. This CDR3 comprises 16 residues. CDR3 coding DNA: TGTGCCAGCAGCTCTTGGGGGACTCCCGGGGCAGAGACCCAGTACTTC. Translation gives CASSSWGTPGAETQYF.

This clonotype was seen a handful of times. The CDR3 protein is CASSMTGPGETQYF. CDR3 nucleotides: TGTGCCAGCAGCATGACAGGGCCCGGGGAGACCCAGTACTTC. The chain links TRBV5-6 to TRBJ2-5; 7 nucleotides align to TRBD1. Germline V gene sequence: CDR1 SGHDT, CDR2 YYEEEE. The trim removed 4 bases at V and 5 bases at J, leaving 8 bases unmatched. There are 14 residues in the CDR3.

This CDR3 reads CASSPAASRGTDTQYF. CDR3 nucleotides: TGTGCCAGCAGCCCCGCGGCTAGTCGGGGCACAGATACGCAGTATTTT. V gene TRBV7-3 combines with J gene TRBJ2-3, with D hard to call. The CDR3 is 16 residues long. From germline, CDR1 is SGHTA and CDR2 FQGTGA. Trimming cost V 5 bases and J 1 base, with 16 bases left between them.